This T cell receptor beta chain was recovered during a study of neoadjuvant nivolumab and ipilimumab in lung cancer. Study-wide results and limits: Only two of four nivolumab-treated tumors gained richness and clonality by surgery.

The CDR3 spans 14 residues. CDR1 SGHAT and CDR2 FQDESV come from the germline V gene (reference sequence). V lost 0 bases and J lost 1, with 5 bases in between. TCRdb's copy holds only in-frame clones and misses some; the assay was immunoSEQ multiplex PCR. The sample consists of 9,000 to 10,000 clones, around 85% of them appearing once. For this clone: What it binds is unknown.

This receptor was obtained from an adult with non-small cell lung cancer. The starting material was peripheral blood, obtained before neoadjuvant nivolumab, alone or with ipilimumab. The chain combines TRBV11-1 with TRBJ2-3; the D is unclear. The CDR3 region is CASSLAGRTDTQYF. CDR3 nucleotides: TGTGCCAGCAGCTTAGCGGGTCGCACAGATACGCAGTATTTT.